This T cell receptor beta chain was identified during a study of cytomegalovirus exposure and HLA in healthy donors. Trimming removed 2 bases at V and 5 bases at J, with 13 bases between. The CDR3 totals 14 residues. Germline V gene lookup returns CDR1 MDHEN and CDR2 SYDVKM. Turning to this clone: The antigen is undetermined.

Findings and limits, study-wide: Reportedly, HLA-A and HLA-B alleles of most subjects were accurately predicted from TCR beta. The classifier was said to identify cytomegalovirus status with high specificity and sensitivity. HLA alleles were associated with some 17,000 TCR beta sequences in a later analysis at 0.05 false discovery rate. Several of the most significant clusters appeared, in a later analysis, to be linked to common viral pathogens.

The PCR used 60 Vbeta and 13 Jbeta primers. The table came from immunoSEQ multiplex PCR; TCRdb's copy has only in-frame clones and leaves some out. Of almost 90,000 clones in the sample, less than 85% were seen once. The sample taken for sequencing was PBMCs. The chain links TRBV28 to TRBJ2-7; tentatively, D is TRBD2 (5 bases). This clonotype originated in a man aged 35-49 years in good health and CMV-seropositive. CDR3 sequence reads: CASSLRTPGDEQYF. As DNA, the CDR3 is TGTGCCAGCAGTTTAAGGACCCCCGGGGACGAGCAGTACTTC.